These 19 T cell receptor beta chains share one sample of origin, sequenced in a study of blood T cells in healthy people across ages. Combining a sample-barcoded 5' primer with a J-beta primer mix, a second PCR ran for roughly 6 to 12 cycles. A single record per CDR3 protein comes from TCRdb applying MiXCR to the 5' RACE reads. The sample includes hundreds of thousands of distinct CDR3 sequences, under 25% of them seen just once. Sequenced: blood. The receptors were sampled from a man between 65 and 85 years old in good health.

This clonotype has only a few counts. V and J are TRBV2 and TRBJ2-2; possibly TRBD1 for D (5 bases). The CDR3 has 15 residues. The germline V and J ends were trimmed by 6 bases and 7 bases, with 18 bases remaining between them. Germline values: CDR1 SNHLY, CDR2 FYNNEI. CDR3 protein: CASRADQGRVGELFF. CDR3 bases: TGTGCCAGCAGGGCTGACCAGGGTAGGGTCGGGGAGCTGTTTTTT. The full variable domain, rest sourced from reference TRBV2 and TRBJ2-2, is EPEVTQTPSHQVTQMGQEVILRCVPISNHLYFYWYRQILGQKVEFLVSFYNNEISEKSEIFDDQFSVERPDGSNFTLKIRSTKLEDSAMYFCASRADQGRVGELFFGEGSRLTVL.

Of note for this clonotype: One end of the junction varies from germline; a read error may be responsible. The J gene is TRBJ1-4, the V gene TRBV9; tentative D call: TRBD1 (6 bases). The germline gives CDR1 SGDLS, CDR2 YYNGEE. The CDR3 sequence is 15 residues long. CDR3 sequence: CASSVGTATNGKLFF. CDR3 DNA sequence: TGTGCCAGCAGCGTAGGGACAGCAACTAATGGAAAACTGTTTTTT.

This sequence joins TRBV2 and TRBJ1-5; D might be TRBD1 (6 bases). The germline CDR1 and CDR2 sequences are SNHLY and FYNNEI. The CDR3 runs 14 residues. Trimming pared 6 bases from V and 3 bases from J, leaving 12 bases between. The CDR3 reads CASSPQGNNQPQHF. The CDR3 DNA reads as TGTGCCAGCAGCCCTCAGGGGAACAATCAGCCCCAGCATTTT.

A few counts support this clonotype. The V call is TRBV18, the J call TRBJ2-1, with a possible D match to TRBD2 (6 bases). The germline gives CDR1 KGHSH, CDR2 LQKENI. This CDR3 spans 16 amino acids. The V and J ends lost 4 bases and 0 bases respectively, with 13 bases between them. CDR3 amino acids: CASSHYIGGSYNEQFF. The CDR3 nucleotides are TGTGCCAGCTCACATTACATCGGGGGCTCCTACAATGAGCAGTTCTTC. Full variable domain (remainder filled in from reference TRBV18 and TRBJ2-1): NAGVMQNPRHLVRRRGQEARLRCSPMKGHSHVYWYRQLPEEGLKFMVYLQKENIIDESGMPKERFSAEFPKEGPSILRIQQVVRGDSAAYFCASSHYIGGSYNEQFFGPGTRLTVL.

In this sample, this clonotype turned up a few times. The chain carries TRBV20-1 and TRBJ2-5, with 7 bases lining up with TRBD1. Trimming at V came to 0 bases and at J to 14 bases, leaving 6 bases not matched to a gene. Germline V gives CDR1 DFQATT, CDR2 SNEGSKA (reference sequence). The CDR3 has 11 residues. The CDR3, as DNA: TGCAGTGCTAGAGATTCGGACAGGTTCTACTTC. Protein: CSARDSDRFYF.

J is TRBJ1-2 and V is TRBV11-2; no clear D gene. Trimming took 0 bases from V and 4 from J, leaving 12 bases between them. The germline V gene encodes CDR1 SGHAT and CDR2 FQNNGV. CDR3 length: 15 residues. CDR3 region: CASSLDAVESYGYTF. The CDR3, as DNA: TGTGCCAGCAGCTTAGATGCGGTGGAGTCCTATGGCTACACCTTC. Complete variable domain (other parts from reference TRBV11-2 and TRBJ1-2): EAGVAQSPRYKIIEKRQSVAFWCNPISGHATLYWYQQILGQGPKLLIQFQNNGVVDDSQLPKDRFSAERLKGVDSTLKIQPAKLEDSAVYLCASSLDAVESYGYTFGSGTRLTVV.

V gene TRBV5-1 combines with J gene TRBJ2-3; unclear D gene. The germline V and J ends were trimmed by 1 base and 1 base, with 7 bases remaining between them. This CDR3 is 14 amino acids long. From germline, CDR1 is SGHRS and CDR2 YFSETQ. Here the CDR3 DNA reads TGCGCCAGCAGCTTGATACGGGGCACAGATACGCAGTATTTT. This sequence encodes CASSLIRGTDTQYF.

CDR3 sequence (DNA): TGTGCCAGCAGCTTGGACGGGACACAGCAAGAGACCCAGTACTTC. Translation gives CASSLDGTQQETQYF. The chain couples TRBV7-8 to TRBJ2-5, with a tentative D call TRBD1 (6 bases). Germline V gene lookup returns CDR1 SGHVS and CDR2 FQNEAQ. With 3 bases removed from V and 2 bases from J, the gap between germline ends came to 13 bases. There are 15 residues in the CDR3.

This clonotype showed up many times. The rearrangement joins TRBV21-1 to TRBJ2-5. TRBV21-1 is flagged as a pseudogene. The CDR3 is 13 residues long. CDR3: CASSKALSETQYF. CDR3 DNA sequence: TGTGCCAGCAGCAAAGCGCTTTCGGAGACCCAGTACTTC.

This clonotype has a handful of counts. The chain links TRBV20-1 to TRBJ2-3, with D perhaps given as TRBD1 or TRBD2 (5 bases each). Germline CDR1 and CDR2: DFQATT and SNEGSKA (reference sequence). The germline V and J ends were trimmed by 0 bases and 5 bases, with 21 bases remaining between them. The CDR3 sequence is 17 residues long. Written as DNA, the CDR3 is TGCAGTGCTAGAGATAGAGGAGGTCCCCTGGGGGAAGATACGCAGTATTTT. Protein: CSARDRGGPLGEDTQYF.

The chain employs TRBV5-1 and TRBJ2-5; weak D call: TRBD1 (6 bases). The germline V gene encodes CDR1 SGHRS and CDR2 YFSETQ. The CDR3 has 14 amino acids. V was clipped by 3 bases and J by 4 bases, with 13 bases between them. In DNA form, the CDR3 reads TGCGCCAGCAGCTCTGGGACAACGACAGAGACCCAGTACTTC. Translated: CASSSGTTTETQYF.

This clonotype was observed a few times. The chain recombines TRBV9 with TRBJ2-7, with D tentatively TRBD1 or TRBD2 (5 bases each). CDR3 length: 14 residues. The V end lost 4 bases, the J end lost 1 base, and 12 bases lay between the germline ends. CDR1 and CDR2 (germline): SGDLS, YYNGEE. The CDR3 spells CASSFSGASYEQYF. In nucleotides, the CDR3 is TGTGCCAGCAGCTTCTCCGGGGCTTCCTACGAGCAGTACTTC. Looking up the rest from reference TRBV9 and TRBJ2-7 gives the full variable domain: DSGVTQTPKHLITATGQRVTLRCSPRSGDLSVYWYQQSLDQGLQFLIQYYNGEERAKGNILERFSAQQFPDLHSELNLSSLELGDSALYFCASSFSGASYEQYFGPGTRLTVT.

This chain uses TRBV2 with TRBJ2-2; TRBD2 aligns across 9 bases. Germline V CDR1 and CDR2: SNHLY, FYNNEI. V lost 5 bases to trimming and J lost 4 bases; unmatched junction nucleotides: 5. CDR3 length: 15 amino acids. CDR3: CASSRSGSGTGELFF. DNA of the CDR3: TGTGCCAGCAGTCGTAGCGGGAGCGGCACCGGGGAGCTGTTTTTT.

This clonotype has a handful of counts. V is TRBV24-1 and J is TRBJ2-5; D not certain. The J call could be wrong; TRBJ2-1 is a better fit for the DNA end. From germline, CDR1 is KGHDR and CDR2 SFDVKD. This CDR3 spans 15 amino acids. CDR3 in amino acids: CATSDTKFKSNEQFF. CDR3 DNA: TGTGCCACCAGTGACACGAAATTTAAAAGCAATGAGCAGTTCTTC.

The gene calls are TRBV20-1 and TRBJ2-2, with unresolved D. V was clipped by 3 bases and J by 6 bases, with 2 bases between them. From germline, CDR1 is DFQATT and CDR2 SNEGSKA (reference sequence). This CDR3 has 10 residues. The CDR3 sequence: CSASAGELFF. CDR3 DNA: TGCAGTGCTAGTGCCGGGGAGCTGTTTTTT.

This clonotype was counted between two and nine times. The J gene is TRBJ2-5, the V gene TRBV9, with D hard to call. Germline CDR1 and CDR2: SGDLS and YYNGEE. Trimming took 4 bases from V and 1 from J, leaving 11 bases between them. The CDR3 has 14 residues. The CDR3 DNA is TGTGCCAGCAGCTCCCCCGTCGCCCAAGAGACCCAGTACTTC. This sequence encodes CASSSPVAQETQYF.

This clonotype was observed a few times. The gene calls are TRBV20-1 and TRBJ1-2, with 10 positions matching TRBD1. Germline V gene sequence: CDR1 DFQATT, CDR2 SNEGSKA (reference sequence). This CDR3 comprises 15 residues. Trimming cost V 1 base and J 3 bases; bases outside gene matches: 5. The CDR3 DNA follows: TGCAGTGCTAGAGTCGGGACAGGGGTGGACTATGGCTACACCTTC. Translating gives CSARVGTGVDYGYTF.

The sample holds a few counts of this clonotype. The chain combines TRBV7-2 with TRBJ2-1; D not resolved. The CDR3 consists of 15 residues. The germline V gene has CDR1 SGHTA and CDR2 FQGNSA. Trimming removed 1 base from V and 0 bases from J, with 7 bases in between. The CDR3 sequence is CASSLVFSSYNEQFF. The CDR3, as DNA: TGTGCCAGCAGCTTAGTTTTTAGCTCCTACAATGAGCAGTTCTTC.

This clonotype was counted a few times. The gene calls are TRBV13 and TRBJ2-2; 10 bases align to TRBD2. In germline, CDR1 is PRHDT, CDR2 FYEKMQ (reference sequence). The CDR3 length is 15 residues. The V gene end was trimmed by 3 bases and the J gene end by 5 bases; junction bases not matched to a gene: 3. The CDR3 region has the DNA TGTGCCAGCAGCTTTAGCGGGAGGCCTACCGGGGAGCTGTTTTTT. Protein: CASSFSGRPTGELFF.